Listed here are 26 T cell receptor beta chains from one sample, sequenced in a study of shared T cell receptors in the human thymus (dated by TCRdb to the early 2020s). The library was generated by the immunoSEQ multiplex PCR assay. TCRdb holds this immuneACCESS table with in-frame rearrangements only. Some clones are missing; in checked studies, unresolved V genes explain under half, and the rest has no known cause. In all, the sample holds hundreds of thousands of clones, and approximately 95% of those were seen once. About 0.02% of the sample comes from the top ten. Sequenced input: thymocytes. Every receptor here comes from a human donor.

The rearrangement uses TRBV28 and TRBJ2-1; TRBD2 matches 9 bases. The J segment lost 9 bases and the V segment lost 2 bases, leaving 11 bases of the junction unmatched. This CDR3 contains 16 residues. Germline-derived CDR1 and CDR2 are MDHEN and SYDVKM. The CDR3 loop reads CASSLVGLAGAAEQFF. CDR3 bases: TGTGCCAGCAGTTTAGTTGGGTTAGCGGGAGCAGCTGAGCAGTTCTTC.

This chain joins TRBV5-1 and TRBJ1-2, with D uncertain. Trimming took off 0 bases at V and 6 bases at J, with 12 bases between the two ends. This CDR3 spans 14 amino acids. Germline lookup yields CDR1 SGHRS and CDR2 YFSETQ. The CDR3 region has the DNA TGCGCCAGCAGCTTGGAGGAACTATGGGATGGCTACACCTTC. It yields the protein CASSLEELWDGYTF.

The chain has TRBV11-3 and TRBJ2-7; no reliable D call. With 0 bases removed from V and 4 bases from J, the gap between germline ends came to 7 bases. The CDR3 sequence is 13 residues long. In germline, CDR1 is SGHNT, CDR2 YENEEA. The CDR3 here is CASSLDSSYEQYF. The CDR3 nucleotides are TGTGCCAGCAGCTTAGACTCGAGTTACGAGCAGTACTTC.

The CDR3 nucleotides read TGCAGCGTTTTGACCACGGTAGATGAAAAACTGTTTTTT. It translates to CSVLTTVDEKLFF. The genes are TRBV29-1 and TRBJ1-4; D is undetermined. The CDR3 has 13 residues. V lost 5 bases and J 6 bases, leaving 13 bases between the germline ends. From germline, CDR1 is SQVTM and CDR2 ANQGSEA.

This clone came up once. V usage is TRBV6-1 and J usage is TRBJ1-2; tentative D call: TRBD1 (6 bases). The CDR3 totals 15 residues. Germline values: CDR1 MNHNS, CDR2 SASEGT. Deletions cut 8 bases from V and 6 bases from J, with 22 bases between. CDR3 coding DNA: TGTGCCAGCCCCGAAGGGGGGCCCGGCTGGCATGGCTACACCTTC. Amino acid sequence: CASPEGGPGWHGYTF.

The CDR3: CASSLLRQGAAEQYF. DNA of the CDR3: TGTGCCAGCAGTTTATTACGACAGGGGGCAGCGGAGCAGTACTTC. The gene calls are TRBV27 and TRBJ2-7; TRBD1 matches at 10 bases. In germline, CDR1 is MNHEY, CDR2 SMNVEV (reference sequence). This CDR3 spans 15 amino acids. Trimming removed 1 base from V and 7 bases from J; junction bases left unmatched: 7.

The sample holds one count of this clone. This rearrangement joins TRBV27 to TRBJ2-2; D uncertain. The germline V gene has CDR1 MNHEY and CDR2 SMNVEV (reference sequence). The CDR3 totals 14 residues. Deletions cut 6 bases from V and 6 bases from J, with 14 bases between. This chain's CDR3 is CASRAVKNSGELFF. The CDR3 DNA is TGTGCCAGCAGGGCAGTTAAAAACTCCGGGGAGCTGTTTTTT.

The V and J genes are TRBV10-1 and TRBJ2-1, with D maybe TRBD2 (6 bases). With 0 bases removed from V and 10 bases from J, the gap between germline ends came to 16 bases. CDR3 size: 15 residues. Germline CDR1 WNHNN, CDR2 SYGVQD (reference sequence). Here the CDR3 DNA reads TGCGCCAGCAGTGAGTCCTCTCCAGACGCGGGGGAGCAGTTCTTC. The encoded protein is CASSESSPDAGEQFF.

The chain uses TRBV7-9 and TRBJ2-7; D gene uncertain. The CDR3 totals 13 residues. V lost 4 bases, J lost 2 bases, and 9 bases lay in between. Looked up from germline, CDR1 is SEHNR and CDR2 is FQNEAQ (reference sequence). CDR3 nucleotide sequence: TGTGCCAGCAGCTCGTCGGAGACCTACGAGCAGTACTTC. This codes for CASSSSETYEQYF. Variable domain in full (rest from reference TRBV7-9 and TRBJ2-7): DTGVSQNPRHKITKRGQNVTFRCDPISEHNRLYWYRQTLGQGPEFLTYFQNEAQLEKSRLLSDRFSAERPKGSFSTLEIQRTEQGDSAMYLCASSSSETYEQYFGPGTRLTVT.

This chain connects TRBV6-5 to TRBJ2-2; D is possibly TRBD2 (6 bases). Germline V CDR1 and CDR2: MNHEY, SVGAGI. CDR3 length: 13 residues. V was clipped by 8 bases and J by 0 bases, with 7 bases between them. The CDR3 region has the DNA TGTGCCAGCGCTAGCGCGAACACCGGGGAGCTGTTTTTT. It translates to CASASANTGELFF.

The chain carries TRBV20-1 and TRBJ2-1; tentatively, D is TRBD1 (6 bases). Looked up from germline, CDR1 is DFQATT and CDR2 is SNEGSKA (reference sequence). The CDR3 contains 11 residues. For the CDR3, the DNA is TGCACCCAACAGGGCTTAATCGAGCAGTTCTTC. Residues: CTQQGLIEQFF.

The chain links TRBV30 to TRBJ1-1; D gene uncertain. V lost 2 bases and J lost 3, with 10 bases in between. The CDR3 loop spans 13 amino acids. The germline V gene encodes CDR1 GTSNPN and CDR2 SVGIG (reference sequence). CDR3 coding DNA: TGTGCCTGGAGTCCCTTGCCTTACACTGAAGCTTTCTTT. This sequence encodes CAWSPLPYTEAFF.

The CDR3 DNA sequence: TGTGCCAGCAGCTTAGATCTAAATGGCAGCTCTGAAGCTTTCTTT. This codes for CASSLDLNGSSEAFF. The gene calls are TRBV11-2 and TRBJ1-1; D gene uncertain. The ends were cut back, 0 bases at V and 6 bases at J, with 14 bases in the middle. Germline CDR1 and CDR2: SGHAT and FQNNGV. The CDR3 consists of 15 residues.

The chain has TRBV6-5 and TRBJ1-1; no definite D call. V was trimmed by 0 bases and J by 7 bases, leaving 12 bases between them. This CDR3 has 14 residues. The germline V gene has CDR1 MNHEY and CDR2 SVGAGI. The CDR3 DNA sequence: TGTGCCAGCAGTTACTCGATGCCAAAGGGTGAAGCTTTCTTT. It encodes CASSYSMPKGEAFF.

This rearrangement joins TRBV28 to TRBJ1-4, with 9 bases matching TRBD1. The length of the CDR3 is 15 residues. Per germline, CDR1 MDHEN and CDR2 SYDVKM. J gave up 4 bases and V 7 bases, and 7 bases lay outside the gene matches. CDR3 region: CASKRDRVFNEKLFF. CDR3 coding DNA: TGTGCCAGCAAACGGGACAGGGTTTTTAATGAAAAACTGTTTTTT. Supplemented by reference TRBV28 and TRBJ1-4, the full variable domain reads DVKVTQSSRYLVKRTGEKVFLECVQDMDHENMFWYRQDPGLGLRLIYFSYDVKMKEKGDIPEGYSVSREKKERFSLILESASTNQTSMYLCASKRDRVFNEKLFFGSGTQLSVL.

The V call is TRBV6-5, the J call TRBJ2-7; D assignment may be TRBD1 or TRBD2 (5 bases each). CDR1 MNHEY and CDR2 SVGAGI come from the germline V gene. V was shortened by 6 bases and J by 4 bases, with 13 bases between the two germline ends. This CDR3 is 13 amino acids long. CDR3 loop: CASSLLGTYEQYF. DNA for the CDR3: TGTGCCAGCAGCTTACTAGGGACGTACGAGCAGTACTTC.

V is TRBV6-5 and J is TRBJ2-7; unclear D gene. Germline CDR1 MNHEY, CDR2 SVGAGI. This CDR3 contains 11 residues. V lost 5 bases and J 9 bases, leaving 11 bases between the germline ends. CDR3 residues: CASSGGPRQYF. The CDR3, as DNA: TGTGCCAGCAGTGGTGGCCCCCGGCAGTACTTC.

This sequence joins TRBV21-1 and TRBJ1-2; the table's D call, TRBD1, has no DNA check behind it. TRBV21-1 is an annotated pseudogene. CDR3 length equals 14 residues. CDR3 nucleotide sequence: TGTGCCAGCAGTAACAGGGGTCTGGGCTATGGCTACACCTTC. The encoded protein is CASSNRGLGYGYTF.

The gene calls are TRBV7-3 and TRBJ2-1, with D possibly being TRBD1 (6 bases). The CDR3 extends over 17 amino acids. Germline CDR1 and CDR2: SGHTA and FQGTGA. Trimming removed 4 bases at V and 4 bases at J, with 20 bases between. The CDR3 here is CASSSNTTGSGYNEQFF. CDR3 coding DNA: TGTGCCAGCAGCTCAAACACCACAGGGAGCGGTTACAATGAGCAGTTCTTC.

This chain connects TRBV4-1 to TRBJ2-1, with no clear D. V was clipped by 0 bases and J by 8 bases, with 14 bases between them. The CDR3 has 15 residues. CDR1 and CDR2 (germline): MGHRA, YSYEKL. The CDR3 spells CASSQDWSSVYEQFF. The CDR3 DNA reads TGCGCCAGCAGCCAAGATTGGTCTAGTGTCTATGAGCAGTTCTTC.

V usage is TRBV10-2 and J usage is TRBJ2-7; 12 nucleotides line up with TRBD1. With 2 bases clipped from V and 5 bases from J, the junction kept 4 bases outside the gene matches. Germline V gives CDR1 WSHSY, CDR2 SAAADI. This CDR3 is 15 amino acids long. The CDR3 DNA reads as TGCGCCAGCAGTGAGAGGGACAGGGGGCGTGACGAGCAGTACTTC. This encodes CASSERDRGRDEQYF.

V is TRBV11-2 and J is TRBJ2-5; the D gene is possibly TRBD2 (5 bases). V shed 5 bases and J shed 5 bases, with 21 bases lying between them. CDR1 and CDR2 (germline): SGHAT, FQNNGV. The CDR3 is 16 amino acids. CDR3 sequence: CASSPTKRRSEETQYF. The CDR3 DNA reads TGTGCCAGCAGCCCGACTAAGCGGCGGAGTGAGGAGACCCAGTACTTC.

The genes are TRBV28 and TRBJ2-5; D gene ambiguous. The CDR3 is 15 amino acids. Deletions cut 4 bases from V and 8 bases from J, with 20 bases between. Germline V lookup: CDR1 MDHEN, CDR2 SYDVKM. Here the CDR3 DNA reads TGTGCCAGCAGTTGTACTCTAGGGTACGGGCGAACCCAGTACTTC. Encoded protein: CASSCTLGYGRTQYF.

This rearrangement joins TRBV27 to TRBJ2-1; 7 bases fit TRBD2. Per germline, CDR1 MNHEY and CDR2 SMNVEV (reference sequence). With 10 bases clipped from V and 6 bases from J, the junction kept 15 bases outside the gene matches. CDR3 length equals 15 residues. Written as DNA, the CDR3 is TGTGCCACTGGACCCCTAGCGGATCCTACCAATGAGCAGTTCTTC. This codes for CATGPLADPTNEQFF.

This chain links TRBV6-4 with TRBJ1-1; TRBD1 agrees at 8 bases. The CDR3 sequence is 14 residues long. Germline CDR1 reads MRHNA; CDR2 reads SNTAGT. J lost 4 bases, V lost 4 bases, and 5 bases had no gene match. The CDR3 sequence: CASSARQGSTEAFF. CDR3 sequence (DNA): TGTGCCAGCAGTGCAAGACAGGGGAGCACTGAAGCTTTCTTT.

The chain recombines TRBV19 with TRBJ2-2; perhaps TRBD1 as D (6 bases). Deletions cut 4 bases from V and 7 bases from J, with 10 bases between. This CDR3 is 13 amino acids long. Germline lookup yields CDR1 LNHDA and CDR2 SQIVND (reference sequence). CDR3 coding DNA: TGTGCCAGTAGTACAGGGGCTAACGGGGAGCTGTTTTTT. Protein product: CASSTGANGELFF.